Below are 3 T cell receptor beta chains sequenced from a single sample in a study of blood T cell repertoires in COVID-19. The repertoire was sequenced with immunoSEQ multiplex PCR; TCRdb's copy has only in-frame clones and lacks some. The sample lists about 140,000 clones; 80% to 85% were seen once. Sequenced sample: PBMCs or T cells enriched from blood (not recorded which). These receptors originate from a man aged 35 to 55 with acute COVID-19.

This clone came up a few times. The chain has TRBV5-1 and TRBJ2-3; D unresolved. From germline, CDR1 is SGHRS and CDR2 YFSETQ. Trimming pared 0 bases from V and 2 bases from J, leaving 13 bases between. The CDR3 is made up of 16 amino acids. The CDR3: CASSLDPIGLTDTQYF. CDR3 bases: TGCGCCAGCAGCTTGGACCCGATTGGCCTCACAGATACGCAGTATTTT.

The chain couples TRBV6-5 to TRBJ2-3, with 8 bases identical to TRBD1. V trimming: 1 base; J trimming: 5 bases; junction bases outside the gene matches: 5. Germline CDR1 MNHEY, CDR2 SVGAGI. The CDR3 runs 15 residues. DNA for the CDR3: TGTGCCAGCAGTTACTTGGACAGGGAAGGAGATACGCAGTATTTT. Residues: CASSYLDREGDTQYF.

The J gene is TRBJ2-5, the V gene TRBV15; D remains ambiguous. This CDR3 has 13 residues. Germline V gene sequence: CDR1 LNHNV, CDR2 YYDKDF (reference sequence). V lost 1 base and J lost 2, with 5 bases in between. The chain's CDR3 is CATSRGQQETQYF. In DNA, the CDR3 is TGTGCCACCAGCAGAGGGCAGCAAGAGACCCAGTACTTC.